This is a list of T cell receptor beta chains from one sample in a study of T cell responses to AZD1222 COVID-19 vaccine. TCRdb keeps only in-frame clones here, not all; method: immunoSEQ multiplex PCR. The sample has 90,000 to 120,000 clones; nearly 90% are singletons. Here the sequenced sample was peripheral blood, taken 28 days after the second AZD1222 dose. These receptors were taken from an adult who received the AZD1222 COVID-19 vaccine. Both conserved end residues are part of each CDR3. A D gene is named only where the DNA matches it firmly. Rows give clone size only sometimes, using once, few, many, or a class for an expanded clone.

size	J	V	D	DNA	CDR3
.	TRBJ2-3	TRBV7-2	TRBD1	TGTGCCAGCAGCTTACAGGGGGCAGATACGCAGTATTTT	CASSLQGADTQYF
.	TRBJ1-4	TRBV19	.	TGTGCCAGTAGGGCAGGAGTTGCAACTAATGAAAAACTGTTTTTT	CASRAGVATNEKLFF
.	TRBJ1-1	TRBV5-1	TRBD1	TGCGCCAGCAGCGGAGGACAGGAGAACACTGAAGCTTTCTTT	CASSGGQENTEAFF
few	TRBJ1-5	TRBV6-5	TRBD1	TGTGCCAGCAGTTACTCTCAGGGGGCGGGTCAGCCCCAGCATTTT	CASSYSQGAGQPQHF
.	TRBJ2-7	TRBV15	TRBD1	TGTGCCACCAGCAGAGGGACAGGGGATTTCTACGAGCAGTACTTC	CATSRGTGDFYEQYF
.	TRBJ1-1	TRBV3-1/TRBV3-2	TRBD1	TGTGCCAGCAGCCACCGACAGGGGCGGACTGAAGCTTTCTTT	CASSHRQGRTEAFF
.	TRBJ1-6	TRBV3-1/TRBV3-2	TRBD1	TGTGCCAGCAGCCAAGGACCGGGACAGGGAACTTCACCCCTCCACTTT	CASSQGPGQGTSPLHF
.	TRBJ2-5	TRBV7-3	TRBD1	TGTGCCAGCAGCCCCGGGACAGGGGGGGAGACCCAGTACTTC	CASSPGTGGETQYF
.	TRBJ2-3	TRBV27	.	TGTGCCAGCAGATTCCAGGGAGTAAGGGCAGATACGCAGTATTTT	CASRFQGVRADTQYF
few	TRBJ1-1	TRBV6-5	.	TGTGCCAGCAACCCCCGGGGACACGAAGCTTTCTTT	CASNPRGHEAFF
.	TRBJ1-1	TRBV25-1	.	TGTGCCAGCAGTGGTGGGGGCAAAGAAGCTTTCTTT	CASSGGGKEAFF
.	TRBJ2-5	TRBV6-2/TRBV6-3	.	TGTGCCAGCAGTCCCCCGTGGGTGGAGACCCAGTACTTC	CASSPPWVETQYF
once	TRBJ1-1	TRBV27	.	TGTGCCAGCAGTTCCTTGGGGAACACTGAAGCTTTCTTT	CASSSLGNTEAFF
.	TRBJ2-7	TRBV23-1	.	TGCGCCAGCAATCCTCCGTTCCCGGCCTACGAGCAGTACTTC	CASNPPFPAYEQYF
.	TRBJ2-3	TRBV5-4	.	TGTGCCACCACCGGCAGCACAGATACGCAGTATTTT	CATTGSTDTQYF